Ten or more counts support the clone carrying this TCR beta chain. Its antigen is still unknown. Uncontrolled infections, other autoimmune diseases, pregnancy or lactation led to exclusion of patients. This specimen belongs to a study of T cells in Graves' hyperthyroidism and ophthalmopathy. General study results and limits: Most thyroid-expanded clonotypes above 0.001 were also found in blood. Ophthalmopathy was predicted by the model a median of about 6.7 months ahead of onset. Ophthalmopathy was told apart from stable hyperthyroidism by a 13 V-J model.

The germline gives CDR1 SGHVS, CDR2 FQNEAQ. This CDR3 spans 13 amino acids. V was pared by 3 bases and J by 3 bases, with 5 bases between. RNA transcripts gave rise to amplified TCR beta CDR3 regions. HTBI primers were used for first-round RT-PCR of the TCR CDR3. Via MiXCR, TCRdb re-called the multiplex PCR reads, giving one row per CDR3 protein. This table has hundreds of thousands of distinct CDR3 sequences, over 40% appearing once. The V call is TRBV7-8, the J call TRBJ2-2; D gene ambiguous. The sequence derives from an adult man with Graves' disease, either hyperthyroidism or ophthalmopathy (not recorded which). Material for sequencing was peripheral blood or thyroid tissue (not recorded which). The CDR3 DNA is TGTGCCAGCAGCTTTAGGGACACCGGGGAGCTGTTTTTT. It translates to CASSFRDTGELFF.